This T cell receptor beta chain was recorded in a study of shared clonotypes between healthy human individuals. Researchers partitioned CD4+ cells into CD45RA+ naive and CD45RA-negative memory subsets. Produced via immunoSEQ multiplex PCR; TCRdb's table is partial and in-frame only. This table has about 1 million clones, about 80% appearing once. In germline, CDR1 is LNHDA, CDR2 SQIVND (reference sequence). The CDR3 is made up of 14 amino acids. The ends were cut back, 6 bases at V and 3 bases at J, with 12 bases in the middle. The chain couples TRBV19 to TRBJ1-5; unclear D gene. This receptor was taken from a young man in good health. Sequenced: memory CD4+ T cells sorted from blood. Regarding subset: CD45RA-negative fraction. The CDR3 sequence is CASRETGINQPQHF. Here the CDR3 DNA reads TGTGCCAGTAGGGAGACGGGGATCAATCAGCCCCAGCATTTT.